This passage covers 12 T cell receptor beta chains from one sample sequenced in a study of blood T cell repertoires in COVID-19. Assay: immunoSEQ multiplex PCR; the TCRdb copy retains only in-frame clones and omits some. The table shows 150,000 to 200,000 clones, with approximately 83% occurring only once. The material sequenced was peripheral blood. Every receptor here comes from an older woman with acute or convalescent COVID-19.

The rearrangement links TRBV5-6 to TRBJ2-3; TRBD1 matches 7 bases. J lost 2 bases, V lost 3 bases, and 9 bases had no gene match. This CDR3 is 16 amino acids long. Germline V gives CDR1 SGHDT, CDR2 YYEEEE. CDR3 sequence: CASSWPGQIVTDTQYF. CDR3 coding DNA: TGTGCCAGCAGCTGGCCGGGACAGATAGTCACAGATACGCAGTATTTT.

This sequence joins TRBV7-8 and TRBJ1-2; 7 bases line up with TRBD1. Germline trimming cut 5 bases from V and 1 base from J; bases unmatched to any gene: 4. The germline CDR1 and CDR2 sequences are SGHVS and FQNEAQ. This CDR3 comprises 14 residues. The CDR3 protein is CASSGQGGNYGYTF. CDR3 nucleotides: TGTGCCAGCAGCGGCCAGGGGGGTAACTATGGCTACACCTTC.

This clone has just one count. J is TRBJ1-5 and V is TRBV19; D remains ambiguous. V lost 4 bases, J lost 5 bases, and 18 bases lay in between. The CDR3 totals 16 residues. Germline V lookup: CDR1 LNHDA, CDR2 SQIVND (reference sequence). The CDR3 loop is CASSTSSRRTHQPQHF. The CDR3 DNA is TGTGCCAGTAGTACCTCGTCTCGGAGGACGCATCAGCCCCAGCATTTT.

The chain joins TRBV5-4 to TRBJ2-1; 9 bases match TRBD2. J gave up 7 bases and V 1 base, and 9 bases lay outside the gene matches. Per germline, CDR1 SGHNT and CDR2 YYREEE (reference sequence). This CDR3 region has 16 residues. As DNA, the CDR3 is TGTGCCAGCAGCTTGCGACTGCGCGGGGGGGGGAATGAGCAGTTCTTC. Protein sequence: CASSLRLRGGGNEQFF.

The rearrangement links TRBV5-6 to TRBJ1-2; tentative D call: TRBD1 (5 bases). Germline V gene sequence: CDR1 SGHDT, CDR2 YYEEEE. CDR3 length: 12 residues. Between the trimmed V and J ends, which lost 0 bases and 12 bases, there was a span of 12 bases. The CDR3: CASSLGQTEDTF. The CDR3 DNA is TGTGCCAGCAGCTTGGGACAGACCGAGGACACCTTC.

V gene TRBV14 combines with J gene TRBJ1-2, with 7 bases identical to TRBD1. The germline gives CDR1 SGHDN, CDR2 FVKESK. The J segment lost 2 bases and the V segment lost 0 bases, leaving 6 bases of the junction unmatched. CDR3 size: 16 residues. CDR3: CASSQDGTVLNYGYTF. The CDR3, as DNA: TGTGCCAGCAGCCAAGACGGGACAGTTCTCAACTATGGCTACACCTTC.

This CDR3 is CASSQDQGSSYNEQFF. DNA for the CDR3: TGCGCCAGCAGCCAAGATCAAGGGAGCTCCTACAATGAGCAGTTCTTC. The J gene is TRBJ2-1, the V gene TRBV4-1, with a weak D call TRBD2 (5 bases). The CDR3 totals 16 residues. V was clipped by 0 bases and J by 0 bases, with 9 bases between them. Germline V gene sequence: CDR1 MGHRA, CDR2 YSYEKL.

The chain has TRBV12-3 or TRBV12-4 and TRBJ2-2; D remains ambiguous. Trimming removed 6 bases at V and 7 bases at J, with 9 bases between. The CDR3 has 12 amino acids. The CDR3 is CASSPEVGELFF. Here the CDR3 DNA reads TGTGCCAGCAGCCCAGAAGTCGGGGAGCTGTTTTTT.

The chain is built from TRBV11-3 and TRBJ2-2; D is possibly TRBD2 (5 bases). Per germline, CDR1 SGHNT and CDR2 YENEEA. This CDR3 has 17 residues. Trimming removed 1 base at V and 2 bases at J, with 14 bases between. CDR3 amino acids: CASSLAGGLGNTGELFF. CDR3 nucleotides: TGTGCCAGCAGCTTAGCGGGTGGACTCGGCAACACCGGGGAGCTGTTTTTT.

The chain uses TRBV11-2 and TRBJ2-5, with D perhaps matching TRBD1 (6 bases). The CDR3 loop spans 15 amino acids. Trimming took 5 bases from V and 8 from J, leaving 21 bases between them. The germline V gene has CDR1 SGHAT and CDR2 FQNNGV. The CDR3 sequence: CASSISSGTPGTQYF. CDR3 coding DNA: TGTGCCAGCAGCATTTCTTCCGGGACACCAGGAACCCAGTACTTC.

The genes are TRBV3-1 (or the pseudogene TRBV3-2) and TRBJ1-2; TRBD1 matches at 8 bases. V trimming: 4 bases; J trimming: 8 bases; junction bases outside the gene matches: 9. The CDR3 covers 14 residues. The germline V gene has CDR1 LGHDT and CDR2 YNNKEL (reference sequence). CDR3 nucleotides: TGTGCCAGCAGCCCTTTCCAGGGGGCGGGGGGCTACACCTTC. Protein: CASSPFQGAGGYTF.

V gene TRBV28 combines with J gene TRBJ1-5, with a possible D match to TRBD1 (5 bases). Trimming took off 6 bases at V and 1 base at J, with 22 bases between the two ends. Germline V gene lookup returns CDR1 MDHEN and CDR2 SYDVKM. This CDR3 has 18 amino acids. The chain's CDR3 is CASSSWGLDGASNQPQHF. Written as DNA, the CDR3 is TGTGCCAGCAGCTCATGGGGCCTAGACGGAGCCAGCAATCAGCCCCAGCATTTT.